One sample yielded the 24 T cell receptor beta chains listed below, sequenced in a study of metastatic and nonmetastatic thyroid tumors. Patients were all untreated before their thyroid surgery. TCRdb re-called the PCR reads via MiXCR. Among roughly 81,000 clones, approximately 9% were seen once, and the ten largest hold 8.8%. Sequenced: blood. Every receptor here comes from a female donor with papillary thyroid cancer or a benign thyroid nodule (not recorded which). Some clones in this sample may be carry-over from other donors' samples.

In this sample, this clone turned up many times. Written as DNA, the CDR3 is TGCGCCAGCAGCCAAGGGGCCGGCAGGGTAGCACCCCTCCACTTT. Protein product: CASSQGAGRVAPLHF. The V call is TRBV4-1, the J call TRBJ1-6, with a tentative D call TRBD1 (5 bases). Trimming pared 1 base from V and 11 bases from J, leaving 15 bases between. The CDR3 length is 15 residues. The germline CDR1 and CDR2 sequences are MGHRA and YSYEKL.

This clone appeared many times. The DNA for the CDR3 is TGTGCCAGCAGCTTAGCGGACAGGGGGCATCGGTCCGAGCAGTACTTC. Its protein product is CASSLADRGHRSEQYF. The chain has TRBV7-6 and TRBJ2-7; 11 bases agree with TRBD1. This CDR3 contains 16 residues. Germline CDR1 SGHVS, CDR2 FNYEAQ. Trimming cost V 0 bases and J 6 bases; bases outside gene matches: 7.

This clone appeared many times. J is TRBJ1-2 and V is TRBV6-1, with D hard to call. CDR1 is MNHNS, CDR2 SASEGT, per germline. V lost 3 bases and J lost 8, with 13 bases in between. This CDR3 spans 13 amino acids. CDR3 coding DNA: TGTGCCAGCAGTGACGGGCCCCGCGGGGGCTACACCTTC. Protein: CASSDGPRGGYTF.

This clone was seen ten or more times. The chain recombines TRBV28 with TRBJ2-7; 8 bases agree with TRBD1. V dropped 5 bases and J dropped 4; count of bases not matched to a gene: 1. CDR1 and CDR2 from the germline V gene are MDHEN and SYDVKM. The CDR3 is made up of 12 amino acids. This CDR3 reads CASSRTGYEQYF. The CDR3 DNA is TGTGCCAGCAGTCGGACAGGGTACGAGCAGTACTTC.

This clone was counted many times. A much larger clone is a single base away; this may be a read error. This chain joins TRBV10-1 and TRBJ2-2; D possibly corresponds to TRBD1 (5 bases). CDR3 length equals 13 residues. The V end lost 3 bases, the J end lost 3 bases, and 5 bases lay between the germline ends. CDR1 and CDR2 (germline): WNHNN, SYGVQD (reference sequence). The CDR3 region is CASSDRDTGELFF. CDR3 nucleotide sequence: TGCGCCAGCAGTGACAGGGACACCGGGGAGCTGTTTTTT.

This clone was seen at least ten times. The chain employs TRBV12-3 or TRBV12-4 and TRBJ2-2; D not certain. V gave up 5 bases and J gave up 5 bases, with 9 bases separating them. There are 13 residues in the CDR3. As DNA, the CDR3 is TGTGCCAGCAGTCGAGAGACGACCGGGGAGCTGTTTTTT. Translation gives CASSRETTGELFF.

This clone was recorded many times. The chain has TRBV28 and TRBJ1-2; D might be TRBD1 (6 bases). This CDR3 contains 12 residues. Germline assignment: CDR1 MDHEN and CDR2 SYDVKM. Trimming removed 8 bases from V and 8 bases from J, with 15 bases in between. The CDR3 DNA follows: TGTGCCAGCGGGAGGGGGTGGATCGGCTACACCTTC. This sequence encodes CASGRGWIGYTF.

This clone has only a few counts. This chain connects TRBV5-5 to TRBJ2-7; tentatively, D is TRBD2 (5 bases). Trimming shortened V by 7 bases and J by 5 bases, and 19 bases separated the two germline ends. CDR1 and CDR2 from the germline V gene are SGHKS and YYEKEE (reference sequence). The CDR3 has 14 amino acids. The CDR3 here is CASSSDGLRDEQYF. CDR3 nucleotides: TGTGCCAGCTCCTCGGACGGACTTCGGGACGAGCAGTACTTC. Using reference TRBV5-5 and TRBJ2-7 for the parts outside the CDR3, the full variable domain is DAGVTQSPTHLIKTRGQQVTLRCSPISGHKSVSWYQQVLGQGPQFIFQYYEKEERGRGNFPDRFSARQFPNYSSELNVNALLLGDSALYLCASSSDGLRDEQYFGPGTRLTVT.

The chain carries TRBV10-3 and TRBJ2-3, with TRBD2 identical over 9 bases. After removal of 8 bases from V and 0 bases from J, the junction contained 9 bases not matched to a gene. Germline values: CDR1 ENHRY, CDR2 SYGVKD. This CDR3 spans 16 amino acids. CDR3 sequence (DNA): TGTGCCATCGGTGGTGCGGGGGGGGGGAGCACAGATACGCAGTATTTT. It specifies CAIGGAGGGSTDTQYF.

This clone was seen ten or more times. The V and J genes are TRBV11-2 and TRBJ1-2; no clear D. Germline V gene data show CDR1 as SGHAT and CDR2 as FQNNGV. The germline V and J ends were trimmed by 5 bases and 8 bases, with 21 bases remaining between them. The CDR3 loop spans 15 amino acids. The CDR3 loop is CASSPRPEGPQGYTF. In DNA, the CDR3 is TGTGCCAGCAGCCCCCGTCCGGAAGGGCCGCAGGGCTACACCTTC. The whole variable domain, filled in from reference TRBV11-2 and TRBJ1-2, reads EAGVAQSPRYKIIEKRQSVAFWCNPISGHATLYWYQQILGQGPKLLIQFQNNGVVDDSQLPKDRFSAERLKGVDSTLKIQPAKLEDSAVYLCASSPRPEGPQGYTFGSGTRLTVV.

The V call is TRBV12-3 or TRBV12-4, the J call TRBJ2-7, with 9 bases lining up with TRBD1. This CDR3 region has 14 residues. Losses at the gene ends were 4 bases for V and 2 bases for J; bases not matched to a gene: 3. The CDR3, as DNA: TGTGCCAGCAGTTCACGACAGGGGGCCTACGAGCAGTACTTC. Protein sequence: CASSSRQGAYEQYF.

This clone was found many times. The junction shows a germline mismatch at one end, possibly a read error. The chain recombines TRBV2 with TRBJ2-7; tentative D call: TRBD2 (5 bases). Germline V CDR1 and CDR2: SNHLY, FYNNEI. This CDR3 spans 10 amino acids. This CDR3 is CASDGNLPEF. The CDR3 coding sequence is TGTGCCAGCGACGGGAACCTACCGGAGTTC.

This clone has a count of ten or more. The chain has TRBV20-1 and TRBJ2-1; D is uncertain. V shed 3 bases and J shed 5 bases, with 11 bases lying between them. This CDR3 spans 13 amino acids. The germline V gene encodes CDR1 DFQATT and CDR2 SNEGSKA (reference sequence). In DNA form, the CDR3 reads TGCAGTGCTAGGGGGTCCCCCGACAATGAGCAGTTCTTC. Residues: CSARGSPDNEQFF.

Many counts were recorded for this clone. This chain joins TRBV20-1 and TRBJ2-3; D assignment may be TRBD1 or TRBD2 (6 bases each). This CDR3 is built from 13 residues. Germline CDR1 DFQATT, CDR2 SNEGSKA (reference sequence). V shed 7 bases and J shed 6 bases, with 17 bases lying between them. CDR3 nucleotides: TGCAGTGTACTTTCCGGGGGCGAGGATACGCAGTATTTT. As protein: CSVLSGGEDTQYF.

This clone was seen repeatedly, ten times or more. J is TRBJ1-2 and V is TRBV5-4; possibly TRBD1 for D (6 bases). V gave up 0 bases and J gave up 7 bases, with 7 bases separating them. Germline CDR1 is SGHNT and CDR2 is YYREEE (reference sequence). The CDR3 has 12 residues. Written as DNA, the CDR3 is TGTGCCAGCAGCTTGGAGGACAGTGGCTACACCTTC. This gives the protein CASSLEDSGYTF. The full variable domain, rest sourced from reference TRBV5-4 and TRBJ1-2, is ETGVTQSPTHLIKTRGQQVTLRCSSQSGHNTVSWYQQALGQGPQFIFQYYREEENGRGNFPPRFSGLQFPNYSSELNVNALELDDSALYLCASSLEDSGYTFGSGTRLTVV.

This clone was picked up many times. V is TRBV2 and J is TRBJ2-5; 13 positions agree with TRBD2. Germline CDR1 is SNHLY and CDR2 is FYNNEI. This CDR3 is built from 16 residues. Trimming removed 6 bases from V and 2 bases from J; junction bases left unmatched: 6. The CDR3 is CASSRTSGGQQETQYF. The CDR3 nucleotides are TGTGCCAGCAGCCGGACTAGCGGGGGTCAACAAGAGACCCAGTACTTC.

This clone was seen many times. This chain links TRBV10-3 with TRBJ1-1; a weak D match, TRBD1 (5 bases). From germline, CDR1 is ENHRY and CDR2 SYGVKD. V was trimmed by 4 bases and J by 2 bases, leaving 14 bases between them. The CDR3 totals 15 residues. The CDR3, as DNA: TGTGCCATCAGTGGGGACGCGGGCAGTAACACTGAAGCTTTCTTT. Its translation: CAISGDAGSNTEAFF.

This clone was seen repeatedly, ten times or more. This sequence joins TRBV2 and TRBJ2-1, with 9 nucleotides matching TRBD2. The CDR3 has 15 amino acids. J was trimmed by 9 bases and V by 4 bases; bases with no gene match: 10. Germline V lookup: CDR1 SNHLY, CDR2 FYNNEI. The CDR3 bases are TGTGCCAGCAGTGGGGGCGGGGGGGCAGATATTGAGCAGTTCTTC. Residues: CASSGGGGADIEQFF.

This clone was seen ten or more times. This sequence joins TRBV19 and TRBJ2-7; D is possibly TRBD1 (6 bases). The V gene lost 6 bases and the J gene lost 3 bases, with 15 bases spanning the gap. The germline V gene has CDR1 LNHDA and CDR2 SQIVND (reference sequence). There are 14 residues in the CDR3. The chain's CDR3 is CASSLTPGHYEQYF. The CDR3 DNA reads as TGTGCCAGTAGCCTCACGCCGGGACACTACGAGCAGTACTTC.

This clone was found many times. This chain joins TRBV5-5 and TRBJ2-7, with a weak D call TRBD1 (6 bases). Trimming removed 4 bases from V and 0 bases from J, with 17 bases in between. This CDR3 region has 16 residues. The germline gives CDR1 SGHKS, CDR2 YYEKEE (reference sequence). The CDR3 is CASSLLTGKSSYEQYF. In DNA, the CDR3 is TGTGCCAGCAGCCTCCTTACAGGGAAGAGCTCCTACGAGCAGTACTTC. Full variable domain (remainder filled in from reference TRBV5-5 and TRBJ2-7): DAGVTQSPTHLIKTRGQQVTLRCSPISGHKSVSWYQQVLGQGPQFIFQYYEKEERGRGNFPDRFSARQFPNYSSELNVNALLLGDSALYLCASSLLTGKSSYEQYFGPGTRLTVT.

This clone was counted ten times or more. This chain connects TRBV5-1 to TRBJ1-3; 8 positions agree with TRBD1. Per germline, CDR1 SGHRS and CDR2 YFSETQ. The V gene end was trimmed by 5 bases and the J gene end by 4 bases; junction bases not matched to a gene: 5. The CDR3 is 14 amino acids. The CDR3 reads CASSTGGSGNTIYF. The CDR3 DNA reads TGCGCCAGCAGTACAGGGGGTTCCGGAAACACCATATATTTT.

Worth noting for this clone: A read error may explain this, as a much larger clone is one base away. The sample has other DNA sequences that encode this CDR3 too. The chain combines TRBV15 with TRBJ2-5; possibly TRBD1 or TRBD2 for D (5 bases each). Germline assignment: CDR1 LNHNV and CDR2 YYDKDF (reference sequence). This CDR3 contains 13 residues. The DNA for the CDR3 is TGTGCCACCGGCAGAGGGGTTGAAGAGACCCAGTACTTC. Protein: CATGRGVEETQYF.

This clone was counted at least ten times. The V and J genes are TRBV5-1 and TRBJ2-1, with a tentative D call TRBD1 (6 bases). The V and J ends lost 4 bases and 0 bases respectively, with 14 bases between them. The CDR3 has 16 amino acids. Germline V lookup: CDR1 SGHRS, CDR2 YFSETQ. The CDR3 DNA follows: TGCGCCAGCAGCCCTAGGCAGGGGAGCTCCTACAATGAGCAGTTCTTC. Translation gives CASSPRQGSSYNEQFF.

To note about this clone: Its ends do not fully match the called genes, so a read error is possible. V is TRBV5-1 and J is TRBJ2-2, with 10 bases that match TRBD1. Germline V gene data show CDR1 as SGHRS and CDR2 as YFSETQ. This CDR3 comprises 16 residues. CDR3 nucleotide sequence: TGCGCCAGCAGCTGTAATCGACAGGGGGCCACCTGGGAGCTGTTTTTT. This codes for CASSCNRQGATWELFF. Together with reference TRBV5-1 and TRBJ2-2, the CDR3 gives the full variable domain: KAGVTQTPRYLIKTRGQQVTLSCSPISGHRSVSWYQQTPGQGLQFLFEYFSETQRNKGNFPGRFSGRQFSNSRSEMNVSTLELGDSALYLCASSCNRQGATWELFFGEGSRLTVL.